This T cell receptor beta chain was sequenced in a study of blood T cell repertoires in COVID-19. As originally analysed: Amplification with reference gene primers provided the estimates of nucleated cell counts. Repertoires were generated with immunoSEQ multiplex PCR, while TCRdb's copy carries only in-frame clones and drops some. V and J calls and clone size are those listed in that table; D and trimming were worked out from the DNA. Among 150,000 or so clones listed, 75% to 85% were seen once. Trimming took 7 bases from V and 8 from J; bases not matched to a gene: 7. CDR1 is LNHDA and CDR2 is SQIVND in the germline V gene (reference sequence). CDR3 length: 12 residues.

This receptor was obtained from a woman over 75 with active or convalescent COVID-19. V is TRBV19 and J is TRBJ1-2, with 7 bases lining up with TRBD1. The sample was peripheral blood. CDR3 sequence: CASNDRVDGYTF. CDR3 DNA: TGTGCCAGTAATGACAGGGTTGACGGCTACACCTTC.